The 27 T cell receptor beta chains listed next were all sequenced from one sample in a study of PD-1 blockade in classical Hodgkin lymphoma. Described time point: newly diagnosed, previously untreated cHL patient sample. Assay: immunoSEQ multiplex PCR; the TCRdb copy retains only in-frame clones and omits some. Altogether tens of thousands of clones are present, 94% being singletons, with the ten largest covering about 3.6%. Sequencing was performed on peripheral blood mononuclear cells (PBMCs). The source is a human donor with classical Hodgkin lymphoma.

The chain couples TRBV6-1 to TRBJ2-5, with D maybe TRBD1 (5 bases). The CDR3 is 12 residues long. V was trimmed by 4 bases and J by 7 bases, leaving 10 bases between them. Germline-derived CDR1 and CDR2 are MNHNS and SASEGT. The CDR3 is CASSVQGATQYF. Written as DNA, the CDR3 is TGTGCCAGCAGTGTTCAGGGTGCGACCCAGTACTTC.

This rearrangement joins TRBV19 to TRBJ1-1, with 10 bases that match TRBD1. CDR3 size: 13 residues. CDR1 is LNHDA and CDR2 is SQIVND in the germline V gene (reference sequence). J was trimmed by 11 bases and V by 7 bases; bases with no gene match: 10. The CDR3: CASMGQGMLGAFF. For the CDR3, the DNA is TGTGCCAGTATGGGACAGGGGATGCTGGGGGCTTTCTTT.

In DNA, the CDR3 is TGTGCCATCGGGCAGGGGATATTCACTGAAGCTTTCTTT. Translation: CAIGQGIFTEAFF. V usage is TRBV10-3 and J usage is TRBJ1-1; a weak D match, TRBD1 (6 bases). Germline V CDR1 and CDR2: ENHRY, SYGVKD. CDR3 size: 13 residues. The V and J ends lost 8 bases and 4 bases respectively, with 14 bases between them.

In this sample, this clone turned up once. The chain uses TRBV2 and TRBJ1-1; the D is unclear. CDR1 is SNHLY and CDR2 is FYNNEI in the germline V gene. V shed 10 bases and J shed 10 bases, with 28 bases lying between them. This CDR3 has 15 amino acids. CDR3 in amino acids: CANTARSTNAGGAFF. The DNA of the CDR3 is TGTGCCAACACCGCCCGCTCGACTAATGCCGGAGGAGCTTTCTTT.

This chain joins TRBV5-4 and TRBJ1-1, with TRBD1 matching 10 bases. With 3 bases clipped from V and 4 bases from J, the junction kept 3 bases outside the gene matches. CDR3 length: 14 amino acids. Germline V gives CDR1 SGHNT, CDR2 YYREEE (reference sequence). The CDR3 region is CASSSWTGGTEAFF. The CDR3 bases are TGTGCCAGCAGCTCTTGGACAGGGGGCACTGAAGCTTTCTTT. Full variable domain (missing parts from reference TRBV5-4 and TRBJ1-1): ETGVTQSPTHLIKTRGQQVTLRCSSQSGHNTVSWYQQALGQGPQFIFQYYREEENGRGNFPPRFSGLQFPNYSSELNVNALELDDSALYLCASSSWTGGTEAFFGQGTRLTVV.

This chain uses TRBV4-2 with TRBJ2-2; 7 bases map to TRBD2. Germline CDR1 reads LGHNA; CDR2 reads YNFKEQ. This CDR3 has 14 residues. J gave up 7 bases and V 1 base, and 3 bases lay outside the gene matches. The CDR3 DNA sequence: TGTGCCAGCAGCCAAGTAGGGGAGGGCGGGGAGCTGTTTTTT. Protein: CASSQVGEGGELFF.

The rearrangement joins TRBV9 to TRBJ1-5, with TRBD1 as a possible D gene (5 bases). This CDR3 is built from 13 residues. In germline, CDR1 is SGDLS, CDR2 YYNGEE. V was cut by 0 bases and J by 4 bases, with 5 bases left in between. In nucleotides, the CDR3 is TGTGCCAGCAGCGTAGCAGGGAATCAGCCCCAGCATTTT. This translates into CASSVAGNQPQHF.

The V and J genes are TRBV5-4 and TRBJ2-1; tentatively, D is TRBD2 (6 bases). CDR1 is SGHNT, CDR2 YYREEE, per germline (reference sequence). This CDR3 is built from 15 residues. V lost 4 bases to trimming and J lost 0 bases, with 11 bases between them. CDR3 in amino acids: CASSRDSSSYNEQFF. CDR3 DNA: TGTGCCAGCAGCCGGGACTCGAGCTCCTACAATGAGCAGTTCTTC. Supplemented by reference TRBV5-4 and TRBJ2-1, the full variable domain reads ETGVTQSPTHLIKTRGQQVTLRCSSQSGHNTVSWYQQALGQGPQFIFQYYREEENGRGNFPPRFSGLQFPNYSSELNVNALELDDSALYLCASSRDSSSYNEQFFGPGTRLTVL.

The gene calls are TRBV2 and TRBJ1-1; D is uncertain. There are 14 residues in the CDR3. Trimming left V 4 bases short and J 3 bases short, with 12 bases between. The V gene's germline CDR1 is SNHLY and CDR2 FYNNEI. The CDR3, as DNA: TGTGCCAGCAGTGGCGCCCCGAGGTACACTGAAGCTTTCTTT. Translated, it gives CASSGAPRYTEAFF.

This chain connects TRBV6-4 to TRBJ2-1, with 10 bases matching TRBD1. The V and J ends lost 2 bases and 6 bases, in that order; junction bases with no gene match: 7. Germline values: CDR1 MRHNA, CDR2 SNTAGT. The CDR3 covers 16 residues. The DNA of the CDR3 is TGTGCCAGCAGTGACAGGACAGGGGGGGGACCCAATGAGCAGTTCTTC. Its translation is CASSDRTGGGPNEQFF.

The chain uses TRBV30 and TRBJ1-2, with a tentative D call TRBD1 (6 bases). CDR1 is GTSNPN, CDR2 SVGIG, per germline (reference sequence). V lost 8 bases and J 6 bases, leaving 13 bases between the germline ends. The CDR3 has 11 residues. Here the CDR3 DNA reads TGTGCCAGACAGGCCCAGGATGGCTACACCTTC. Translated: CARQAQDGYTF.

V and J are TRBV2 and TRBJ2-1; D is perhaps TRBD2 (5 bases). The V gene lost 0 bases and the J gene lost 0 bases, with 12 bases spanning the gap. The CDR3 extends over 17 amino acids. Looked up from germline, CDR1 is SNHLY and CDR2 is FYNNEI. The CDR3 loop reads CASSEALGVSSYNEQFF. The CDR3 DNA reads as TGTGCCAGCAGTGAAGCGCTCGGGGTCAGCTCCTACAATGAGCAGTTCTTC.

The table lists this clone with a count of one. This chain uses TRBV16 with TRBJ1-5, with D tentatively TRBD1 (5 bases). This CDR3 contains 15 residues. The germline V gene encodes CDR1 KGHSY and CDR2 FQNENV. V lost 3 bases and J 6 bases, leaving 15 bases between the germline ends. The CDR3: CASSQAVGLAQPQHF. CDR3 coding DNA: TGTGCCAGCAGCCAGGCGGTGGGGCTTGCTCAGCCCCAGCATTTT.

CDR3 nucleotide sequence: TGTGCCAGCAGCGTCTCCCGGGAGGGACCGAACACCGGGGAGCTGTTTTTT. This codes for CASSVSREGPNTGELFF. The J gene is TRBJ2-2, the V gene TRBV9; 8 bases match TRBD2. The CDR3 runs 17 residues. Germline V gene sequence: CDR1 SGDLS, CDR2 YYNGEE. The V segment lost 2 bases and the J segment 0 bases; nucleotides outside the gene matches: 6.

This chain joins TRBV28 and TRBJ2-2; D gene ambiguous. The V end was cut by 7 bases, the J end by 0 bases, with 6 bases between. CDR3 size: 13 residues. Germline V CDR1 and CDR2: MDHEN, SYDVKM. The CDR3 DNA follows: TGTGCCAGCATCTGGGCGAACACCGGGGAGCTGTTTTTT. Its protein product is CASIWANTGELFF.

The chain couples TRBV2 to TRBJ2-5, with D perhaps matching TRBD1 or TRBD2 (6 bases each). The CDR3 is 15 residues long. Trimming stripped 6 bases from V and 4 bases from J, with 18 bases between. The germline V gene encodes CDR1 SNHLY and CDR2 FYNNEI. The CDR3 protein is CASRDSGGGGETQYF. In DNA form, the CDR3 reads TGTGCCAGCAGGGACAGCGGAGGGGGTGGAGAGACCCAGTACTTC.

The rearrangement joins TRBV5-8 to TRBJ1-1; D is undetermined. The V end was cut by 1 base, the J end by 1 base, with 11 bases between. This CDR3 region has 15 residues. Germline-derived CDR1 and CDR2 are SGHTS and YDEGEE. The CDR3 coding sequence is TGTGCCAGCAGCTTGTGGCTAGGTTCGAACACTGAAGCTTTCTTT. Translation: CASSLWLGSNTEAFF.

The CDR3 DNA follows: TGTGCCAGCAGCGACCCAGGGGGGACGGGGGCAGATACGCAGTATTTT. As protein: CASSDPGGTGADTQYF. The rearrangement links TRBV9 to TRBJ2-3; possibly TRBD1 for D (7 bases). CDR3 size: 16 residues. CDR1 and CDR2 from the germline V gene are SGDLS and YYNGEE. Trimming shortened V by 3 bases and J by 4 bases, and 18 bases separated the two germline ends.

The rearrangement links TRBV2 to TRBJ1-1, with D perhaps TRBD1 (5 bases). Germline CDR1 is SNHLY and CDR2 is FYNNEI. V shed 7 bases and J shed 3 bases, with 15 bases lying between them. This CDR3 has 14 amino acids. CDR3 sequence (DNA): TGTGCCAGCAAGGAGGGGAGGGCGGACACTGAAGCTTTCTTT. Protein product: CASKEGRADTEAFF.

V is TRBV12-2 and J is TRBJ1-6. TRBV12-2 has pseudogene status. CDR3 size: 18 residues. This CDR3 is CASRLVSRRGIYNSPLHF. CDR3 coding DNA: TGTGCAAGTCGCTTAGTGTCTCGCCGTGGAATTTATAATTCACCCCTCCACTTT.

The V and J genes are TRBV4-3 and TRBJ2-7; 7 bases are a match to TRBD2. CDR3 length: 15 amino acids. After removal of 3 bases from V and 4 bases from J, the junction contained 9 bases not matched to a gene. CDR1 and CDR2 (germline): LGHNA, YSLEER. The CDR3 loop is CASSQALSGLYEQYF. CDR3 DNA sequence: TGCGCCAGCAGCCAGGCCCTTAGCGGGTTATACGAGCAGTACTTC.

The chain has TRBV7-2 and TRBJ2-7; TRBD2 matches 8 bases. This CDR3 has 15 residues. The germline V gene encodes CDR1 SGHTA and CDR2 FQGNSA. Germline trimming cut 0 bases from V and 2 bases from J; bases unmatched to any gene: 3. CDR3 protein: CASSLAPGLAYEQYF. In nucleotides, the CDR3 is TGTGCCAGCAGCTTAGCTCCGGGACTAGCCTACGAGCAGTACTTC.

This chain links TRBV27 with TRBJ1-6; 7 bases match TRBD1. In germline, CDR1 is MNHEY, CDR2 SMNVEV (reference sequence). Unmatched junction bases numbered 10, after V lost 5 bases and J lost 9 bases. The CDR3 spans 15 residues. CDR3 residues: CASSPRQGWISPLHF. The CDR3, as DNA: TGTGCCAGCAGTCCCCGACAGGGATGGATTTCACCCCTCCACTTT.

The chain recombines TRBV2 with TRBJ1-1; D unclear. This CDR3 comprises 15 residues. The germline CDR1 and CDR2 sequences are SNHLY and FYNNEI. The V gene lost 2 bases and the J gene lost 1 base, with 11 bases spanning the gap. The CDR3 protein is CASSEWRVTNTEAFF. CDR3 coding DNA: TGTGCCAGCAGTGAATGGAGGGTTACGAACACTGAAGCTTTCTTT. The complete variable domain, with remaining parts taken from reference TRBV2 and TRBJ1-1, reads EPEVTQTPSHQVTQMGQEVILRCVPISNHLYFYWYRQILGQKVEFLVSFYNNEISEKSEIFDDQFSVERPDGSNFTLKIRSTKLEDSAMYFCASSEWRVTNTEAFFGQGTRLTVV.

The DNA for the CDR3 is TGCGCCAGCAGCTTGGCCGCATGGCTAATCAACGAGCAGTACTTC. Protein product: CASSLAAWLINEQYF. J is TRBJ2-7 and V is TRBV5-1; D is unresolved. CDR3 length: 15 amino acids. V was pared by 0 bases and J by 5 bases, with 15 bases between. The germline CDR1 and CDR2 sequences are SGHRS and YFSETQ.

V is TRBV7-2 and J is TRBJ2-1, with 10 bases aligning to TRBD2. The V and J ends lost 6 bases and 6 bases, in that order; junction bases with no gene match: 5. The germline V gene has CDR1 SGHTA and CDR2 FQGNSA. The CDR3 consists of 14 residues. CDR3 sequence reads: CASSFKRGGNEQFF. The CDR3 DNA is TGTGCCAGCAGTTTTAAGCGGGGGGGCAATGAGCAGTTCTTC.

The J gene is TRBJ2-1, the V gene TRBV4-1; a possible D gene is TRBD1 (5 bases). The CDR3 extends over 14 amino acids. The ends were cut back, 1 base at V and 7 bases at J, with 11 bases in the middle. From germline, CDR1 is MGHRA and CDR2 YSYEKL. CDR3 DNA: TGCGCCAGCAGCCAAGTAACAGGAAGAAATGAGCAGTTCTTC. Its protein product is CASSQVTGRNEQFF.